This record concerns one T cell receptor (beta chain) sequence. The antigen this receptor binds is unknown. Per-base quality was not reported, and no clone a single base away is much larger than it. This specimen comes from a study of post-analysis software for immune sequencing data (dated by TCRdb to about 2015). Notes on the research overall: Disease courses on record covered relapsing-remitting, secondary progressive and progressive-relapsing multiple sclerosis, though some patients had no subtype annotation. The patient repertoires were set against eleven to twelve previously published healthy control repertoires from donors whose ages ranged from roughly 6 to 27 years. A subset of samples was prepared in parallel using single-end sample barcoding, then pooled and co-amplified after Illumina adapter ligation.

To demonstrate the VDJtools post-analysis software, TCR beta repertoires were profiled from the peripheral blood of roughly 12 young patients with multiple sclerosis. The multiple sclerosis patients were children and adolescents between roughly 6 and 15 years of age. CDR1 and CDR2 are read off the germline V gene (reference sequence) as DFQATT and SNEGSKA. Reading from cysteine to phenylalanine, the CDR3 counts 16 amino acids. Kept here is only the CDR3 DNA, which spans 48 bases and is read in frame from base 1. Ends trimmed: V by 3 bases, J by 5 bases; bases unmatched to a gene: 6. Paper-wide results and their limitations: Multiple sclerosis patients had significantly lower normalized Chao1 diversity than controls, a result that suggests substantial peripheral T-cell clonal expansion. The multiple sclerosis patient group was slightly younger than the control group. Direct clustering with F measure revealed strong co-clustering of samples prepared in the same batch, which led to a batch-effect correction. Patients showed significantly higher frequencies than controls for about 5 TRBV segments, among them TRBV5-6, TRBV5-1 and TRBV20-1.

The library was made by PCR. Reads for this sample came from an Illumina HiSeq 2500. To reduce PCR and sequencing biases, unique molecular identifiers were built into the TCR beta cDNA libraries. Per 1 to 10 million input T cells, approximately 500,000 cDNA molecules were obtained, such that each molecule approximated one T cell. Patient libraries were prepared and sequenced with the same protocol used for the earlier healthy control dataset. Samples belonging to the same batch were prepared together, multiplexed and sequenced on a shared HiSeq lane. The study's own analysis went as follows. MIGEC handled the raw barcoded reads, throwing out single-read molecular identifier groups before consensus assembly and CDR3 extraction. VDJtools was used for post-analysis of the clonotype tables, with diversity normalized by down-sampling every dataset to the smallest sample size. In repertoire overlap clustering, CDR3 amino acid sequences, but not nucleotide sequences, were matched to correct batch-related cross-sample contamination. TCRdb reworked the public reads: Q25 trimming with fastp, MiXCR clone assembly, productive beta chains retained. Merged by CDR3 protein, the rows form single entries marked with the most common genes and DNA. The V and J calls, along with clone size, are taken from TCRdb and not from the paper's own processing. The sample profile shows approximately 660,000 distinct CDR3 sequences; approximately 59% of them were found once. Around 11% of the sample is taken by the ten largest.

This receptor was obtained from a girl between 2 and 10 years old with multiple sclerosis. Sequenced: blood. The chain is assembled from TRBV20-1 and TRBJ2-2; 13 bases in the middle match TRBD2. The sequenced DNA: TGCAGTGCTAGTAACGGACTAGCGGGAGTTACCGGGGAGCTGTTTTTT. Translated, this gives CSASNGLAGVTGELFF.